The entry that follows covers one TCR beta chain sequence. The germline V gene has CDR1 SGHVS and CDR2 FQNEAQ. Trimming removed 5 bases from V and 8 bases from J, with 15 bases in between. This CDR3 has 13 residues. These data belong to a study of T cell changes during pregnancy in multiple sclerosis. Clones were read by immunoSEQ multiplex PCR, and TCRdb kept only the in-frame ones, dropping some. The data hold 30,000 to 40,000 clones, with around nine tenths observed a single time. The chain has TRBV7-8 and TRBJ1-2; D is ambiguous. Sample: CD4+ T cells from peripheral blood mononuclear cells, taken in the first trimester of pregnancy. This TCR was recovered from a female donor in good health, enrolled as a control in a pregnancy study. This CDR3 reads CASSLAGGRGYTF. The CDR3, as DNA: TGTGCCAGCAGCCTTGCCGGCGGCCGGGGCTACACCTTC.